Each of the 27 T cell receptor beta chains below was sequenced from the same sample in a study of CD8 T cells in Susac syndrome. Random-hexamer reverse transcription was applied to about 0.45 to 1 ug RNA. TCRdb used MiXCR to reprocess the immunoSEQ multiplex PCR reads, holding one entry per CDR3 protein. Among some 190,000 distinct CDR3 sequences listed, 85% to 95% were seen once. The sample comprised CD4+ T cells from PBMCs. The receptors shown here come from a human donor in good health.

The chain recombines TRBV27 with TRBJ2-1, with unresolved D. CDR3 length: 14 residues. The germline CDR1 and CDR2 sequences are MNHEY and SMNVEV (reference sequence). Trimming stripped 8 bases from V and 6 bases from J, with 17 bases between. DNA for the CDR3: TGTGCCAGCGCCACAAGGGATTTGGGCAATGAGCAGTTCTTC. Protein sequence: CASATRDLGNEQFF.

This chain links TRBV5-6 with TRBJ2-7; TRBD2 matches 7 bases. The CDR3 runs 15 residues. The V gene's germline CDR1 is SGHDT and CDR2 YYEEEE. The V segment lost 2 bases and the J segment 11 bases; nucleotides outside the gene matches: 16. The CDR3 here is CASSLPHLGRGEEYF. In DNA form, the CDR3 reads TGTGCCAGCAGCTTACCTCACCTTGGGAGGGGAGAGGAGTACTTC.

The chain employs TRBV5-1 and TRBJ1-1; D may be TRBD1 (6 bases). CDR1 and CDR2 (germline): SGHRS, YFSETQ. This CDR3 has 14 amino acids. The V gene lost 0 bases and the J gene lost 2 bases, with 8 bases spanning the gap. The CDR3 loop is CASSLAGQNTEAFF. In nucleotides, the CDR3 is TGCGCCAGCAGCTTGGCGGGACAAAACACTGAAGCTTTCTTT.

This clonotype was detected only once. The CDR3: CASTTQVYGYTF. As DNA, the CDR3 is TGTGCCAGCACCACACAGGTGTATGGCTACACCTTC. This chain joins TRBV28 and TRBJ1-2; possible D gene TRBD1, 5 bases. With 7 bases removed from V and 5 bases from J, the gap between germline ends came to 11 bases. The CDR3 loop spans 12 amino acids. Per germline, CDR1 MDHEN and CDR2 SYDVKM.

This chain links TRBV4-1 with TRBJ1-1; the match to TRBD1 covers 8 bases. Trimming took 1 base from V and 1 from J; bases not matched to a gene: 2. There are 15 residues in the CDR3. Germline lookup yields CDR1 MGHRA and CDR2 YSYEKL. As DNA, the CDR3 is TGCGCCAGCAGCCAAGTCGACAGGGGGAACACTGAAGCTTTCTTT. It specifies CASSQVDRGNTEAFF.

The gene calls are TRBV27 and TRBJ1-4; unclear D gene. V lost 6 bases and J lost 8, with 25 bases in between. The germline V gene encodes CDR1 MNHEY and CDR2 SMNVEV (reference sequence). The length of the CDR3 is 17 residues. CDR3 protein: CASSNLPPASRREKLFF. In nucleotides, the CDR3 is TGTGCCAGCAGCAACTTACCCCCCGCCTCCAGGCGGGAAAAACTGTTTTTT.

This clonotype appeared once. The gene calls are TRBV29-1 and TRBJ2-7; unclear D gene. V was shortened by 3 bases and J by 0 bases, with 9 bases between the two germline ends. This CDR3 has 13 residues. The germline V gene encodes CDR1 SQVTM and CDR2 ANQGSEA. The CDR3 nucleotides are TGCAGCGTTGAGGCCCCGAGCTCCTACGAGCAGTACTTC. This encodes CSVEAPSSYEQYF.

The count of this clonotype is one. In DNA, the CDR3 is TGTGCCAGCAGCTCAGGGCGAGGGGGCTACACCTTC. This codes for CASSSGRGGYTF. The gene calls are TRBV9 and TRBJ1-2, with TRBD1 as a possible D gene (5 bases). There are 12 residues in the CDR3. Trimming pared 4 bases from V and 8 bases from J, leaving 12 bases between. CDR1 is SGDLS and CDR2 is YYNGEE in the germline V gene.

The chain uses TRBV6-5 and TRBJ2-3; D remains ambiguous. The CDR3 is made up of 17 amino acids. Between the trimmed V and J ends, which lost 0 bases and 3 bases, there was a span of 16 bases. CDR1 MNHEY and CDR2 SVGAGI come from the germline V gene. The CDR3 loop reads CASSYSLRASGTDTQYF. The CDR3 region has the DNA TGTGCCAGCAGTTACTCGCTCCGGGCGTCCGGAACAGATACGCAGTATTTT.

The chain carries TRBV12-3 or TRBV12-4 and TRBJ1-1; 7 nucleotides match TRBD1. Trimming at V came to 5 bases and at J to 1 base, leaving 7 bases not matched to a gene. The CDR3 has 15 residues. CDR3 region: CASSTHRGRNTEAFF. The CDR3 DNA reads as TGTGCCAGCAGTACTCACAGGGGCCGGAACACTGAAGCTTTCTTT.

The gene calls are TRBV12-3 or TRBV12-4 and TRBJ1-2; weak D call: TRBD1 (5 bases). Trimming cost V 4 bases and J 4 bases, with 10 bases left between them. The CDR3 covers 13 residues. Here the CDR3 reads CASSSGHIYGYTF. CDR3 DNA sequence: TGTGCCAGCAGTTCTGGACACATCTATGGCTACACCTTC.

V gene TRBV5-4 combines with J gene TRBJ2-3, with D perhaps matching TRBD2 (6 bases). Trimming took off 5 bases at V and 6 bases at J, with 13 bases between the two ends. The CDR3 runs 13 residues. CDR1 SGHNT and CDR2 YYREEE come from the germline V gene (reference sequence). This chain's CDR3 is CASRDSAGDTQYF. DNA for the CDR3: TGTGCCAGCAGGGACTCTGCGGGGGATACGCAGTATTTT.

This rearrangement joins TRBV7-2 to TRBJ2-7, with a tentative D call TRBD2 (6 bases). CDR1 and CDR2 (germline): SGHTA, FQGNSA. This CDR3 is 15 amino acids long. Trimming stripped 1 base from V and 6 bases from J, with 16 bases between. CDR3 in DNA: TGTGCCAGCAGCTTAGGCGGCGGGGCCGCTGGCGAGCAGTACGTC. Translated, it gives CASSLGGGAAGEQYV.

V is TRBV5-4 and J is TRBJ2-1; either TRBD1 or TRBD2 may fit D (5 bases each). Trimming cost V 4 bases and J 7 bases, with 18 bases left between them. The CDR3 is made up of 15 amino acids. CDR1 and CDR2 (germline): SGHNT, YYREEE (reference sequence). For the CDR3, the DNA is TGTGCCAGCAGCCTACTTGGGGGTCTTGTGAATGAGCAGTTCTTC. Translation gives CASSLLGGLVNEQFF.

This chain joins TRBV7-9 and TRBJ2-1; the match to TRBD2 covers 7 bases. From germline, CDR1 is SEHNR and CDR2 FQNEAQ (reference sequence). The CDR3 extends over 14 amino acids. Trimming removed 7 bases from V and 6 bases from J; junction bases left unmatched: 9. The CDR3 DNA sequence: TGTGCCAGCACCAATCCGACTAGCTCCAATGAGCAGTTCTTC. It yields the protein CASTNPTSSNEQFF.

This sequence joins TRBV5-6 and TRBJ2-3; 8 positions agree with TRBD2. Germline trimming cut 3 bases from V and 3 bases from J; bases unmatched to any gene: 6. Germline V gene sequence: CDR1 SGHDT, CDR2 YYEEEE. The CDR3 contains 15 residues. The CDR3 DNA sequence: TGTGCCAGCAGCTCGGGGGGGGACGGAACAGATACGCAGTATTTT. Amino acids: CASSSGGDGTDTQYF. Complete variable domain (other parts from reference TRBV5-6 and TRBJ2-3): DAGVTQSPTHLIKTRGQQVTLRCSPKSGHDTVSWYQQALGQGPQFIFQYYEEEERQRGNFPDRFSGHQFPNYSSELNVNALLLGDSALYLCASSSGGDGTDTQYFGPGTRLTVL.

The chain is built from TRBV28 and TRBJ2-5; unclear D gene. The CDR3 consists of 13 residues. Germline loops: CDR1 MDHEN, CDR2 SYDVKM. Trimming removed 3 bases from V and 4 bases from J, with 9 bases in between. The CDR3, as DNA: TGTGCCAGCAGTTTCGAGGTTAGAGAGACCCAGTACTTC. Its translation is CASSFEVRETQYF.

The V gene is TRBV12-3 or TRBV12-4, the J gene TRBJ2-5; D is unresolved. The germline V and J ends were trimmed by 6 bases and 4 bases, with 12 bases remaining between them. This CDR3 is built from 13 residues. The CDR3 here is CASRQKVGETQYF. Written as DNA, the CDR3 is TGTGCCAGCAGGCAAAAGGTGGGAGAGACCCAGTACTTC.

This chain joins TRBV20-1 and TRBJ2-7; no firm D call. V was clipped by 4 bases and J by 0 bases, with 10 bases between them. Per the germline V gene, CDR1 is DFQATT and CDR2 is SNEGSKA (reference sequence). This CDR3 spans 13 amino acids. The CDR3 region is CSANLQTSYEQYF. The CDR3 nucleotides read TGCAGTGCTAATTTACAGACCTCCTACGAGCAGTACTTC.

This chain uses TRBV7-2 with TRBJ2-3, with D perhaps TRBD2 (7 bases). Trimming took off 4 bases at V and 12 bases at J, with 23 bases between the two ends. CDR1 SGHTA and CDR2 FQGNSA come from the germline V gene. The CDR3 spans 15 residues. In nucleotides, the CDR3 is TGTGCCAGCAGCTCCAATAGCGGAGGGGGAGGGCGACAGTATTTT. Its translation is CASSSNSGGGGRQYF.

This sequence joins TRBV6-1 and TRBJ1-2, with a tentative D call TRBD1 (5 bases). Trimming took 7 bases from V and 6 from J, leaving 24 bases between them. This CDR3 contains 16 residues. Germline V gene lookup returns CDR1 MNHNS and CDR2 SASEGT. The CDR3 protein is CASTVLNRRGPNGYTF. CDR3 nucleotide sequence: TGTGCCAGCACAGTCCTGAACAGGAGGGGCCCTAATGGCTACACCTTC.

The chain links TRBV10-3 to TRBJ2-6; 8 nucleotides align to TRBD2. The junction had 4 bases not matched to a gene; V was cut back by 7 bases and J by 2 bases. The CDR3 length is 15 residues. Per germline, CDR1 ENHRY and CDR2 SYGVKD. CDR3 loop: CAITGGVTGANVLTF. For the CDR3, the DNA is TGTGCCATCACCGGGGGGGTCACTGGGGCCAACGTCCTGACTTTC.

The chain employs TRBV29-1 and TRBJ2-5; TRBD2 matches at 7 bases. V lost 2 bases and J lost 2; bases outside the gene matches: 5. CDR1 SQVTM and CDR2 ANQGSEA come from the germline V gene. CDR3 length equals 14 residues. The CDR3 loop reads CSVEPGGRQETQYF. The CDR3 DNA is TGCAGCGTTGAACCGGGGGGTCGACAAGAGACCCAGTACTTC.

The chain carries TRBV5-1 and TRBJ2-2; unclear D gene. V lost 4 bases to trimming and J lost 11 bases, with 12 bases between them. Germline assignment: CDR1 SGHRS and CDR2 YFSETQ. This CDR3 has 12 amino acids. The CDR3, as DNA: TGCGCCAGCAGCGCATCCCTCCGCGAGCTGTTTTTT. It codes for CASSASLRELFF.

CDR3 region: CSAREGYNQPQHF. DNA for the CDR3: TGCAGTGCTAGGGAGGGGTACAATCAGCCCCAGCATTTT. The chain is built from TRBV20-1 and TRBJ1-5; possible D gene TRBD1, 5 bases. Looked up from germline, CDR1 is DFQATT and CDR2 is SNEGSKA (reference sequence). Trimming removed 3 bases at V and 3 bases at J, with 9 bases between. CDR3 length equals 13 residues.

This clonotype was seen once. V and J are TRBV25-1 and TRBJ1-6; D possibly corresponds to TRBD1 (5 bases). Germline-derived CDR1 and CDR2 are MGHDK and SYGVNS. This CDR3 spans 14 amino acids. The V gene lost 6 bases and the J gene lost 5 bases, with 11 bases spanning the gap. The CDR3 region is CASSRESDNSPLHF. CDR3 bases: TGTGCCAGCAGCAGGGAATCGGATAATTCACCCCTCCACTTT.

The rearrangement links TRBV9 to TRBJ2-7; D may be TRBD1 (6 bases). Per germline, CDR1 SGDLS and CDR2 YYNGEE. The CDR3 covers 14 residues. V lost 0 bases to trimming and J lost 0 bases, with 7 bases between them. CDR3 amino acids: CASSVGDNSYEQYF. CDR3 DNA: TGTGCCAGCAGCGTAGGGGACAACTCCTACGAGCAGTACTTC.